These T cell receptor beta chains were read from a single sample in a study of T cell repertoires in cytomegalovirus infection. TCRdb fed the reads into MiXCR, producing one record per CDR3 protein. The data contain approximately 550,000 distinct CDR3 sequences, 16% of them singletons. Sequences were obtained from CD8+ T cells from PBMCs. The receptor source for this set is a human donor in good health (CMV status not recorded). Some clones in this sample may be carry-over from other donors' samples. CDR3s include the opening cysteine and the closing phenylalanine or tryptophan. The D gene is left open where the match is weak. Some rows have no size entry. The others give once, few or many, or a class for an expanded clone.

abundance	v_gene	j_gene	d_gene	CDR3nt	CDR3aa
NA	TRBV5-1	TRBJ2-7	NA	TGCGCCAGCAGCCGCGGCGGACGGTACGAGCAGTACTTC	CASSRGGRYEQYF
many	TRBV10-3	TRBJ2-7	TRBD1	TGTGCCATCAGTGAGTCGGGACAGGGCCTCTACGAGCAGTACTTC	CAISESGQGLYEQYF
many	TRBV6-5	TRBJ2-7	TRBD2	TGTGCCAGCAGTCTCGGACTAGCAGCAAGCTCCTACGAGCAGTACTTC	CASSLGLAASSYEQYF
few	TRBV4-1	TRBJ2-1	NA	TGCGCCAGCAGCCAAGGACTGTACTCCTACAATGAGCAGTTCTTC	CASSQGLYSYNEQFF
few	TRBV27	TRBJ2-1	TRBD2	TGTGCCAGCAGTTCTAGCGGGGGCCATCCGACCTTCCAATACAATGAGCAGTTCTTC	CASSSSGGHPTFQYNEQFF
few	TRBV7-9	TRBJ2-7	TRBD2	TGTGCCAGCTGTACTAGCGGGCGTCCCTACGAGCAGTACTTC	CASCTSGRPYEQYF
few	TRBV11-2	TRBJ2-5	TRBD2	TGTGCCAGCAGCTTAGAGTTCCAATTGGGGCTAGCGGAACAAGAGACCCAGTACTTC	CASSLEFQLGLAEQETQYF
few	TRBV16	TRBJ2-1	TRBD2	TGTGCCAGCAGCCAATGGAAAGCGGGGGGCTCCTACAATGAGCAGTTCTTC	CASSQWKAGGSYNEQFF
few	TRBV2	TRBJ1-2	TRBD1	TGTGCCGAACACAGGGGGCGAGACTATGGCTACACCTTC	CAEHRGRDYGYTF
NA	TRBV6-1	TRBJ2-2	NA	TGTGCCAGCGGGAAGGGTATCGGGAGTAGGGCCGGGGAGCTGTTTTTT	CASGKGIGSRAGELFF
few	TRBV20-1	TRBJ1-1	TRBD1	TGCAGTGCTAGAGCTTACCCCGGGACAGGGCCTACTCTGAACACTGAAGCTTTCTTT	CSARAYPGTGPTLNTEAFF
NA	TRBV7-9	TRBJ2-2	TRBD1	TGTGCCAGGACGGGACAGGGCTCCACCGGGGAGCTGTTTTTT	CARTGQGSTGELFF
many	TRBV7-2	TRBJ1-2	TRBD1	TGTGCCAGCAGCCCAGAGGGGACAGGGTTGAGCTATGGCTACACCTTC	CASSPEGTGLSYGYTF
many	TRBV4-2	TRBJ1-6	TRBD1	TGTGCCAGCAGCCAATTCAGCGAGGGACAGATGAACTCACCCCTCCACTTT	CASSQFSEGQMNSPLHF
many	TRBV6-5	TRBJ1-1	NA	TGTGCCAGCAGTTACGCAAACAGTCCTGAAGCTTTCTTT	CASSYANSPEAFF
NA	TRBV27	TRBJ2-7	NA	TGTGCCAGCCAGGGGGGCTACGAGCAGTACTTC	CASQGGYEQYF
NA	TRBV25-1	TRBJ2-5	NA	TGTGCCAGCATGGCCCAGACCCAGTACTTC	CASMAQTQYF
few	TRBV6-2/TRBV6-3	TRBJ1-5	NA	TGTGCCAGCAGTGAGGGCCAGTGGCCCCAGCATTTT	CASSEGQWPQHF
few	TRBV2	TRBJ1-4	TRBD1	TGTGCCAGCAGTCGGACAGGGGAGGGTGAAAAACTGTTTTTT	CASSRTGEGEKLFF
many	TRBV7-9	TRBJ1-4	NA	TGTGCCAGCAGCGCCACACTTGCAACTAATGAAAAACTGTTTTTT	CASSATLATNEKLFF
few	TRBV27	TRBJ1-4	NA	TGTGCCAGCAGTTTAGACGGGACGGATGAAAAACTGTTTTTT	CASSLDGTDEKLFF
few	TRBV7-3	TRBJ2-3	NA	TGTGCCAGTTGCACAGATACGCAGTATTTT	CASCTDTQYF
few	TRBV24-1	TRBJ2-2	TRBD1	TGTGCCACCAGTACCTGGACAGGGGGCAACACCGGGGAGCTGTTTTTT	CATSTWTGGNTGELFF
many	TRBV12-3/TRBV12-4	TRBJ1-2	TRBD1	TGTGCCAGCAGTATGTATGACAGGGCCTATGGCTACACCTTC	CASSMYDRAYGYTF
many	TRBV7-9	TRBJ2-2	NA	TGTGCCAGCAGCCTGGGGGAGCTGTTTTTT	CASSLGELFF
few	TRBV25-1	TRBJ2-1	TRBD1	TGTGCCAGCAGGTCCGGGACAGGGTCCTACAATGAGCAGTTCTTC	CASRSGTGSYNEQFF
many	TRBV6-1	TRBJ2-7	NA	TGTGCCAGCAGTGAACCTCACGGAGGCGAGCAGTACTTC	CASSEPHGGEQYF
NA	TRBV3-1	TRBJ2-7	NA	TGTGCCAGCAGCCACTACACTATTCCCTACGAGCAGTACTTC	CASSHYTIPYEQYF